The 30 T cell receptor beta chains given below trace back to one sample, sequenced in a study of CD4 T cell repertoires in COVID-19. Clones were sequenced by immunoSEQ multiplex PCR, and TCRdb holds only the in-frame ones, with some missing. The table includes fewer than 100,000 clones, 83% detected once. The material sequenced was CD4+ T cells from peripheral blood, taken after recovery from COVID-19. The receptors were gathered from a human donor who had COVID-19.

The CDR3 protein is CASSRWANDGYTF. CDR3 nucleotides: TGTGCCAGCAGCCGATGGGCAAATGATGGCTACACCTTC. The V and J genes are TRBV5-4 and TRBJ1-2, with no clear D. V lost 4 bases, J lost 6 bases, and 13 bases lay in between. The germline V gene encodes CDR1 SGHNT and CDR2 YYREEE (reference sequence). CDR3 length: 13 amino acids.

This clone was counted only a few times. This chain links TRBV11-2 with TRBJ2-2; TRBD2 matches 9 bases. The germline CDR1 and CDR2 sequences are SGHAT and FQNNGV. The CDR3 runs 15 residues. After removal of 3 bases from V and 5 bases from J, the junction contained 4 bases not matched to a gene. The CDR3 sequence: CASSFSGGATGELFF. DNA for the CDR3: TGTGCCAGCAGCTTTAGCGGGGGAGCGACCGGGGAGCTGTTTTTT.

The CDR3 is CASSPLGLSTDTQYF. DNA for the CDR3: TGCGCCAGCAGTCCGCTAGGACTAAGCACAGATACGCAGTATTTT. V usage is TRBV10-2 and J usage is TRBJ2-3; tentatively, D is TRBD2 (6 bases). The CDR3 has 15 residues. Deletions cut 5 bases from V and 0 bases from J, with 12 bases between. The germline CDR1 and CDR2 sequences are WSHSY and SAAADI.

In its sample, this clone was seen once. This sequence joins TRBV29-1 and TRBJ1-1, with D maybe TRBD1 (5 bases). The ends were cut back, 6 bases at V and 1 base at J, with 9 bases in the middle. Germline CDR1 SQVTM, CDR2 ANQGSEA. The CDR3 contains 12 residues. CDR3 sequence: CSVATANTEAFF. The DNA for the CDR3 is TGCAGCGTAGCGACAGCGAACACTGAAGCTTTCTTT.

The chain combines TRBV7-9 with TRBJ1-2; D is unclear. V lost 5 bases and J lost 8, with 18 bases in between. The CDR3 totals 14 residues. Germline V gene data show CDR1 as SEHNR and CDR2 as FQNEAQ (reference sequence). The DNA of the CDR3 is TGTGCCAGCAGCCCAAGGGCAATAATCGAAGGCTACACCTTC. Protein sequence: CASSPRAIIEGYTF. The variable domain in full, completed from reference TRBV7-9 and TRBJ1-2, reads DTGVSQNPRHKITKRGQNVTFRCDPISEHNRLYWYRQTLGQGPEFLTYFQNEAQLEKSRLLSDRFSAERPKGSFSTLEIQRTEQGDSAMYLCASSPRAIIEGYTFGSGTRLTVV.

The genes are TRBV18 and TRBJ2-7; tentative D call: TRBD2 (6 bases). Germline V gives CDR1 KGHSH, CDR2 LQKENI. Trimming removed 3 bases from V and 5 bases from J, with 14 bases in between. The CDR3 has 14 amino acids. The CDR3 is CASSPPTSSDEQYF. DNA for the CDR3: TGTGCCAGCTCACCGCCAACTAGCTCGGACGAGCAGTACTTC.

The chain links TRBV1 to TRBJ2-2; no check of the table's D call, TRBD2, against the DNA was made. TRBV1 has pseudogene status. There are 15 residues in the CDR3. The chain's CDR3 is CTSSRRLVCTGELFF. CDR3 nucleotide sequence: TGCACCAGCAGCCGGAGACTAGTGTGCACCGGGGAGCTGTTTTTT.

Of note for this clone: Different DNA sequences within this sample yield the same CDR3. This chain connects TRBV11-3 to TRBJ2-2; D gene unclear. The CDR3 covers 13 residues. CDR1 and CDR2 from the germline V gene are SGHNT and YENEEA. Trimming removed 0 bases at V and 8 bases at J, with 7 bases between. The DNA for the CDR3 is TGTGCCAGCAGCTTAGAAGGGTCGGGGGAGCTGTTTTTT. This encodes CASSLEGSGELFF.

This chain connects TRBV5-8 to TRBJ2-7, with D possibly TRBD2 on 6 matching bases. CDR1 is SGHTS and CDR2 is YDEGEE in the germline V gene. V lost 4 bases and J lost 7, with 18 bases in between. This CDR3 has 14 amino acids. CDR3 sequence: CASSRGTFVGEQYF. Here the CDR3 DNA reads TGTGCCAGCAGCCGGGGGACTTTCGTCGGGGAGCAGTACTTC.

This clone was found a few times. The gene calls are TRBV11-2 and TRBJ1-6; D might be TRBD1 (5 bases). Germline CDR1 reads SGHAT; CDR2 reads FQNNGV. The CDR3 loop spans 11 amino acids. With 1 base removed from V and 18 bases from J, the gap between germline ends came to 10 bases. The CDR3 spells CASSLGGVAHF. CDR3 bases: TGTGCCAGCAGCTTAGGGGGCGTCGCCCACTTT.

This clone was observed once. At one boundary the junction diverges from the germline segment, which might be a read error. V gene TRBV6-5 combines with J gene TRBJ2-5; TRBD2 matches 10 bases. This CDR3 has 13 amino acids. The germline V gene has CDR1 MNHEY and CDR2 SVGAGI. CDR3: CASSYSISGGFHF. CDR3 in DNA: TGTGCCAGCAGTTACTCAATTAGCGGGGGGTTTCACTTC.

This clone was seen a few times. The chain employs TRBV3-1 (or the pseudogene TRBV3-2) and TRBJ1-5, with D unclear. CDR3 length: 16 amino acids. Trimming removed 4 bases from V and 2 bases from J, with 15 bases in between. Germline CDR1 reads LGHDT; CDR2 reads YNNKEL (reference sequence). In DNA form, the CDR3 reads TGTGCCAGCAGCCTCGGGTCGCGGTTCGGCAATCAGCCCCAGCATTTT. It codes for CASSLGSRFGNQPQHF.

There are a few counts of this clone. CDR3 in amino acids: CASSKGGLAGRGYNEQFF. The CDR3 region has the DNA TGTGCCAGCAGCAAAGGCGGACTAGCGGGAAGGGGCTACAATGAGCAGTTCTTC. The chain joins TRBV7-2 to TRBJ2-1, with TRBD2 matching over 12 bases. V gave up 5 bases and J gave up 3 bases; unmatched junction bases: 11. The CDR3 has 18 residues. Germline loops: CDR1 SGHTA, CDR2 FQGNSA.

The chain combines TRBV5-4 with TRBJ2-1, with TRBD1 matching 8 bases. CDR3 size: 13 residues. Trimming took 6 bases from V and 10 from J; bases not matched to a gene: 9. Germline-derived CDR1 and CDR2 are SGHNT and YYREEE (reference sequence). The CDR3, as DNA: TGTGCCAGCAAGGGACAGGAGAAGAACGAGCAGTTCTTC. Amino acids: CASKGQEKNEQFF.

The rearrangement links TRBV7-6 to TRBJ2-7; TRBD1 matches 10 bases. V lost 1 base and J lost 0; bases outside the gene matches: 3. The germline V gene has CDR1 SGHVS and CDR2 FNYEAQ. The CDR3 is made up of 16 amino acids. CDR3 sequence reads: CASSLGDRGSSYEQYF. Here the CDR3 DNA reads TGTGCCAGCAGCTTAGGGGACAGGGGCTCCTCCTACGAGCAGTACTTC.

CDR3 in amino acids: CASSISTGSGEQYF. CDR3 nucleotide sequence: TGTGCCAGTAGTATCTCGACAGGGAGTGGCGAGCAGTACTTC. The V and J genes are TRBV19 and TRBJ2-7; TRBD1 aligns across 7 bases. The CDR3 consists of 14 residues. Trimming at V came to 3 bases and at J to 6 bases, leaving 8 bases not matched to a gene. CDR1 LNHDA and CDR2 SQIVND come from the germline V gene (reference sequence). Complete variable domain (other parts from reference TRBV19 and TRBJ2-7): DGGITQSPKYLFRKEGQNVTLSCEQNLNHDAMYWYRQDPGQGLRLIYYSQIVNDFQKGDIAEGYSVSREKKESFPLTVTSAQKNPTAFYLCASSISTGSGEQYFGPGTRLTVT.

The chain uses TRBV5-1 and TRBJ1-4; weak D call: TRBD1 (6 bases). This CDR3 is built from 14 residues. Germline V gives CDR1 SGHRS, CDR2 YFSETQ. V dropped 5 bases and J dropped 2 bases, with 10 bases sitting between them. CDR3 nucleotide sequence: TGCGCCAGCAGTCCAGGGGTGACTAATGAAAAACTGTTTTTT. It is translated as CASSPGVTNEKLFF.

V usage is TRBV29-1 and J usage is TRBJ1-2; possible D gene TRBD1, 5 bases. V lost 4 bases and J lost 0, with 18 bases in between. The CDR3 loop spans 16 amino acids. The germline V gene encodes CDR1 SQVTM and CDR2 ANQGSEA. CDR3 coding DNA: TGCAGCGTTGGAGGGGCGGACCACTCGGCTAACTATGGCTACACCTTC. It specifies CSVGGADHSANYGYTF.

The gene calls are TRBV5-1 and TRBJ1-6, with D possibly TRBD1 on 5 matching bases. Germline assignment: CDR1 SGHRS and CDR2 YFSETQ. Trimming took 1 base from V and 9 from J, leaving 20 bases between them. The CDR3 is 17 residues long. CDR3 region: CASSLSRGGRSSSPLHF. DNA of the CDR3: TGCGCCAGCAGCTTGAGCCGCGGGGGAAGGTCAAGTTCACCCCTCCACTTT.

V gene TRBV5-4 combines with J gene TRBJ1-2, with TRBD1 as a possible D gene (6 bases). CDR1 is SGHNT and CDR2 is YYREEE in the germline V gene (reference sequence). CDR3 length equals 14 residues. Trimming shortened V by 4 bases and J by 4 bases, and 14 bases separated the two germline ends. The CDR3 DNA sequence: TGTGCCAGCAGCCGGGGGGGCTGGAGCTATGGCTACACCTTC. Translating gives CASSRGGWSYGYTF. The entire variable domain, with the rest obtained from reference TRBV5-4 and TRBJ1-2, is as follows: ETGVTQSPTHLIKTRGQQVTLRCSSQSGHNTVSWYQQALGQGPQFIFQYYREEENGRGNFPPRFSGLQFPNYSSELNVNALELDDSALYLCASSRGGWSYGYTFGSGTRLTVV.

The chain couples TRBV28 to TRBJ2-6; a possible D gene is TRBD1 (6 bases). Germline CDR1 MDHEN, CDR2 SYDVKM. V lost 4 bases and J 0 bases, leaving 7 bases between the germline ends. There are 15 residues in the CDR3. In nucleotides, the CDR3 is TGTGCCAGCAGTTGGGGGCGCTCTGGGGCCAACGTCCTGACTTTC. As protein: CASSWGRSGANVLTF.

This clone has only one observation. The chain couples TRBV6-6 to TRBJ1-2, with 8 bases matching TRBD1. This CDR3 has 12 residues. From germline, CDR1 is MNHNY and CDR2 SVGAGI (reference sequence). V shed 4 bases, J shed 7 bases, and the junction held 2 bases outside the gene matches. The CDR3 DNA sequence: TGTGCCAGCAGTTTTGACAGGGGTGGCTACACCTTC. Residues: CASSFDRGGYTF.

In the case of this clone: Different DNA sequences within this sample yield the same CDR3. V usage is TRBV4-2 and J usage is TRBJ2-1; D gene unclear. From germline, CDR1 is LGHNA and CDR2 YNFKEQ. CDR3 length: 13 residues. V lost 0 bases to trimming and J lost 4 bases, with 4 bases between them. CDR3 in DNA: TGTGCCAGCAGCCAAGACGGTTACAATGAGCAGTTCTTC. Amino acids: CASSQDGYNEQFF.

This chain connects TRBV19 to TRBJ2-5; a possible D gene is TRBD1 (6 bases). The V gene lost 4 bases and the J gene lost 5 bases, with 17 bases spanning the gap. The CDR3 runs 15 residues. Germline V gene data show CDR1 as LNHDA and CDR2 as SQIVND (reference sequence). CDR3 loop: CASSKGVESVETQYF. The DNA for the CDR3 is TGTGCCAGTAGTAAGGGGGTGGAAAGTGTGGAGACCCAGTACTTC.

V is TRBV5-1 and J is TRBJ2-4; D call uncertain. The germline V and J ends were trimmed by 0 bases and 0 bases, with 13 bases remaining between them. The V gene's germline CDR1 is SGHRS and CDR2 YFSETQ. CDR3 size: 17 residues. For the CDR3, the DNA is TGCGCCAGCAGCTTGGGTCAAAACAATATAGCCAAAAACATTCAGTACTTC. Translated: CASSLGQNNIAKNIQYF.

This rearrangement joins TRBV5-1 to TRBJ1-1; no clear D. Germline V gives CDR1 SGHRS, CDR2 YFSETQ. Trimming stripped 0 bases from V and 3 bases from J, with 12 bases between. The CDR3 spans 15 residues. The CDR3 protein is CASSLGTGWDTEAFF. The CDR3 region has the DNA TGCGCCAGCAGCTTGGGCACTGGGTGGGACACTGAAGCTTTCTTT.

The chain's CDR3 is CASSLDTEAFF. The CDR3 DNA reads TGTGCCAGCAGCCTGGACACTGAAGCTTTCTTT. The chain recombines TRBV3-1 (or the pseudogene TRBV3-2) with TRBJ1-1, with D unclear. CDR1 LGHDT and CDR2 YNNKEL come from the germline V gene (reference sequence). Trimming pared 4 bases from V and 3 bases from J, leaving 3 bases between. The CDR3 is 11 residues long.

The rearrangement uses TRBV5-1 and TRBJ2-7; TRBD1 matches 8 bases. The germline gives CDR1 SGHRS, CDR2 YFSETQ. The CDR3 consists of 16 residues. J lost 0 bases, V lost 4 bases, and 9 bases had no gene match. The CDR3, as DNA: TGCGCCAGCAGCAAGTACTCGACAGGGGACTCCTACGAGCAGTACTTC. It is translated as CASSKYSTGDSYEQYF. Filled out from reference TRBV5-1 and TRBJ2-7, the complete variable domain reads KAGVTQTPRYLIKTRGQQVTLSCSPISGHRSVSWYQQTPGQGLQFLFEYFSETQRNKGNFPGRFSGRQFSNSRSEMNVSTLELGDSALYLCASSKYSTGDSYEQYFGPGTRLTVT.

V usage is TRBV7-2 and J usage is TRBJ2-7, with D uncertain. The V end was cut by 1 base, the J end by 3 bases, with 13 bases between. This CDR3 has 15 residues. CDR1 SGHTA and CDR2 FQGNSA come from the germline V gene. In DNA form, the CDR3 reads TGTGCCAGCAGCTTAGGAGGAGCCTCGAACTACGAGCAGTACTTC. It is translated as CASSLGGASNYEQYF.

This chain connects TRBV5-6 to TRBJ2-7; 9 nucleotides line up with TRBD1. The CDR3 is 17 amino acids. Germline-derived CDR1 and CDR2 are SGHDT and YYEEEE. Germline trimming cut 3 bases from V and 3 bases from J; bases unmatched to any gene: 13. CDR3 sequence reads: CASSSGTGTFLGYEQYF. The CDR3 DNA sequence: TGTGCCAGCAGCTCCGGGACAGGGACGTTCTTGGGCTACGAGCAGTACTTC.